Listed below are T cell receptor beta chains from one sample, sequenced in a study of naive and memory T cell subsets. In TCRdb, the UMI-ligation and nested PCR reads were re-called with MiXCR into one record per CDR3 protein. The sample has approximately 100,000 distinct CDR3 sequences, about 14% seen once; the top ten hold about 3%. Sequencing used naive CD8+ T cells from blood. The receptors originated from a human donor in good health. The CDR3 runs from the conserved cysteine through the conserved F or W. The D gene is left open where the match is weak. Clone size is given for some rows only: seen once, a few or many times, or a class if the clone is expanded.

V: TRBV6-6; J: TRBJ2-1; D: TRBD2; size: -; CDR3: CASTVSGGLYNEQFF; DNA: TGTGCCAGCACCGTCAGCGGGGGCCTCTACAATGAGCAGTTCTTC
V: TRBV4-2; J: TRBJ2-7; D: -; size: few; CDR3: CASNRGGDDYEQYF; DNA: TGTGCCAGCAACCGAGGGGGGGACGATTACGAGCAGTACTTC
V: TRBV7-9; J: TRBJ2-1; D: -; size: few; CDR3: CASSQQPSVDEQFF; DNA: TGTGCCAGCAGCCAGCAACCCAGCGTTGATGAGCAGTTCTTC
V: TRBV4-2; J: TRBJ2-3; D: -; size: -; CDR3: CASSQADRTDTQYF; DNA: TGTGCCAGCAGCCAAGCTGATAGGACAGATACGCAGTATTTT
V: TRBV29-1; J: TRBJ2-1; D: TRBD2; size: -; CDR3: CSVTSGIGNEQFF; DNA: TGCAGCGTTACTAGCGGGATAGGTAATGAGCAGTTCTTC
V: TRBV12-3/TRBV12-4; J: TRBJ2-3; D: TRBD1; size: few; CDR3: CATHRDRATDTQYF; DNA: TGTGCCACCCACCGGGACAGGGCGACAGATACGCAGTATTTT
V: TRBV11-1; J: TRBJ2-5; D: -; size: -; CDR3: CASSLVSGNLVTQYF; DNA: TGTGCCAGCAGCTTAGTATCAGGGAATTTGGTGACCCAGTACTTC
V: TRBV6-1; J: TRBJ2-5; D: -; size: few; CDR3: CASSEDEGIQETQYF; DNA: TGTGCCAGCAGTGAAGATGAAGGGATCCAAGAGACCCAGTACTTC
V: TRBV4-1; J: TRBJ1-1; D: TRBD1; size: few; CDR3: CASSQSRGQVNTEAFF; DNA: TGCGCCAGCAGCCAAAGTCGGGGACAGGTAAACACTGAAGCTTTCTTT
V: TRBV3-1; J: TRBJ2-1; D: -; size: few; CDR3: CASSQEGGRVVDEQFF; DNA: TGTGCCAGCAGTCAAGAGGGAGGCCGGGTGGTCGATGAGCAGTTCTTC
V: TRBV25-1; J: TRBJ2-1; D: TRBD1; size: -; CDR3: CASTGTGVINEQFF; DNA: TGTGCCAGCACCGGGACAGGGGTTATCAATGAGCAGTTCTTC
V: TRBV29-1; J: TRBJ1-2; D: TRBD1; size: few; CDR3: CSAGTGDANYGYTF; DNA: TGCAGCGCAGGGACAGGGGACGCTAACTATGGCTACACCTTC
V: TRBV19; J: TRBJ2-1; D: -; size: -; CDR3: CASSIDFEYNEQFF; DNA: TGTGCCAGTAGTATTGACTTCGAGTACAATGAGCAGTTCTTC
V: TRBV6-5; J: TRBJ2-7; D: TRBD1; size: many; CDR3: CASRAGGSYEQYF; DNA: TGTGCCAGCAGAGCAGGGGGCTCCTACGAGCAGTACTTC
V: TRBV27; J: TRBJ2-7; D: TRBD1; size: many; CDR3: CASSRDSTYEQYF; DNA: TGTGCCAGCAGCCGGGACAGTACCTACGAGCAGTACTTC
V: TRBV4-2; J: TRBJ2-3; D: -; size: many; CDR3: CASSQLEGSDTQYF; DNA: TGTGCCAGCAGCCAACTTGAGGGGTCAGATACGCAGTATTTT
V: TRBV10-2; J: TRBJ2-1; D: -; size: many; CDR3: CASSEVGEQFF; DNA: TGCGCCAGCAGTGAAGTTGGTGAGCAGTTCTTC
V: TRBV20-1; J: TRBJ2-1; D: TRBD2; size: few; CDR3: CSFWLAENYNEQFF; DNA: TGCAGTTTTTGGCTAGCGGAAAACTACAATGAGCAGTTCTTC
V: TRBV5-1; J: TRBJ2-5; D: -; size: -; CDR3: CASSLSVLETQYF; DNA: TGCGCCAGCAGCTTGTCGGTACTAGAGACCCAGTACTTC
V: TRBV12-3/TRBV12-4; J: TRBJ2-1; D: TRBD2; size: few; CDR3: CASSPSGGAFNEQFF; DNA: TGTGCCAGCAGTCCTAGCGGGGGGGCTTTCAATGAGCAGTTCTTC
V: TRBV19; J: TRBJ2-1; D: -; size: -; CDR3: CASSTSQVGYNEQFF; DNA: TGTGCCAGTAGCACATCCCAGGTGGGGTACAATGAGCAGTTCTTC
V: TRBV4-3; J: TRBJ1-2; D: -; size: many; CDR3: CASSPSGLQGYTF; DNA: TGCGCCAGCAGCCCAAGTGGGCTACAAGGCTACACCTTC
V: TRBV27; J: TRBJ1-2; D: -; size: many; CDR3: CASSSTGRMGYTF; DNA: TGTGCCAGCAGTTCCACGGGACGTATGGGCTACACCTTC
V: TRBV12-5; J: TRBJ2-3; D: -; size: many; CDR3: CASGLEAFSTDTQYF; DNA: TGTGCTAGTGGTTTGGAGGCCTTTAGCACAGATACGCAGTATTTT
V: TRBV16; J: TRBJ1-1; D: -; size: many; CDR3: CASSQSQNTEAFF; DNA: TGTGCCAGCAGCCAATCTCAGAACACTGAAGCTTTCTTT
V: TRBV12-3/TRBV12-4; J: TRBJ1-1; D: -; size: -; CDR3: CASSLADRYTEAFF; DNA: TGTGCCAGCAGTTTAGCAGACAGGTACACTGAAGCTTTCTTT
V: TRBV6-5; J: TRBJ1-1; D: -; size: many; CDR3: CASSYLEGSEAFF; DNA: TGTGCCAGCAGTTACCTAGAAGGGAGTGAAGCTTTCTTT
V: TRBV6-2/TRBV6-3; J: TRBJ2-5; D: -; size: many; CDR3: CASSYSIIGETASGETQYF; DNA: TGTGCCAGCAGTTACTCGATTATTGGGGAGACAGCCTCCGGAGAGACCCAGTACTTC
V: TRBV12-3/TRBV12-4; J: TRBJ2-3; D: TRBD2; size: -; CDR3: CASSSGLAGDGDTQYF; DNA: TGTGCCAGCAGTTCGGGACTAGCGGGGGATGGGGATACGCAGTATTTT
V: TRBV7-6; J: TRBJ2-5; D: -; size: many; CDR3: CASSLNRASRVQETQYF; DNA: TGTGCCAGCAGCTTAAACCGGGCCTCGAGGGTCCAAGAGACCCAGTACTTC
V: TRBV11-2; J: TRBJ2-1; D: -; size: few; CDR3: CASSSHRSEQFF; DNA: TGTGCCAGCAGCTCCCACAGGAGTGAGCAGTTCTTC
V: TRBV24-1; J: TRBJ2-1; D: TRBD2; size: -; CDR3: CATSALAAGVGGDEQFF; DNA: TGTGCCACCAGTGCCTTGGCGGCGGGAGTGGGTGGGGATGAGCAGTTCTTC
V: TRBV20-1; J: TRBJ1-1; D: -; size: -; CDR3: CSARDGAGNPEAFF; DNA: TGCAGTGCTAGAGACGGTGCTGGTAACCCTGAAGCTTTCTTT
V: TRBV10-3; J: TRBJ1-6; D: -; size: few; CDR3: CAISDPGEAHSPLHF; DNA: TGTGCCATCAGTGACCCCGGGGAAGCTCATTCACCCCTCCACTTT